This T cell receptor beta chain stems from a study of OX40 agonist ivuxolimab in advanced cancers. In the study overall: Given to patients was ivuxolimab, an agonistic anti-OX40 (CD134) antibody. Partial response was recorded in three patients: one hepatocellular carcinoma and two cutaneous melanoma cases.

Profiling relied on immunoSEQ multiplex PCR, and the TCRdb table lists in-frame clones only, not all of them. The sample lists around 100,000 clones; around 85% were seen once. The CDR3 spans 17 residues. The junction had 10 bases not matched to a gene; V was cut back by 0 bases and J by 3 bases. The V gene's germline CDR1 is SGHTA and CDR2 FQGNSA. With regard to this clone: Its matching antigen is unknown.

Study findings and constraints: Expanded clones were, on average, more numerous among CD8+ T cells than CD4+. The specificity for antigen of the expanded peripheral T cells was not determined.

Material: CD4+ or CD8+ T cells sorted from blood, obtained in a trial of the OX40 agonist ivuxolimab. This TCR was sampled from an adult with an advanced solid tumor such as melanoma, head and neck, liver or kidney cancer. The V and J genes are TRBV7-2 and TRBJ2-7, with 8 bases identical to TRBD2. CDR3 nucleotide sequence: TGTGCCAGCAGCTTAGCCGCCCTAGCGGGCTGGGACTACGAGCAGTACTTC. Protein sequence: CASSLAALAGWDYEQYF.